The entry below describes one T cell receptor beta chain. As yet, its antigen is unknown. Within the sample, other DNA sequences also encode this same CDR3. The sample originates from a study of shared clonotypes between healthy human individuals. Whole-study results and caveats: Relative to clonotypes present in all four donors, those not shared had lower generation probabilities. Sampling included only blood; tissue repertoires likely differ.

The germline V gene has CDR1 SGHDT and CDR2 YYEEEE. This CDR3 is built from 14 residues. With V trimmed by 0 bases and J by 0 bases, 0 bases remained unmatched. CD8 cells regarded as naive lacked CD45RO, were positively chosen for CCR7, and omitted terminally differentiated effector memory CD45RA+ cells. Assay used: immunoSEQ multiplex PCR; TCRdb lists only in-frame clones, some missing. The sample contains fewer than 1 million clones, roughly 96% of which appear only once. The material sequenced was naive CD8+ T cells sorted from blood. This chain links TRBV5-6 with TRBJ2-7; 7 bases line up with TRBD2. The TCR sequence derives from a man younger than 40 in good health. The CDR3 spells CASSLAGGSYEQYF. In DNA form, the CDR3 reads TGTGCCAGCAGCTTGGCGGGAGGCTCCTACGAGCAGTACTTC.